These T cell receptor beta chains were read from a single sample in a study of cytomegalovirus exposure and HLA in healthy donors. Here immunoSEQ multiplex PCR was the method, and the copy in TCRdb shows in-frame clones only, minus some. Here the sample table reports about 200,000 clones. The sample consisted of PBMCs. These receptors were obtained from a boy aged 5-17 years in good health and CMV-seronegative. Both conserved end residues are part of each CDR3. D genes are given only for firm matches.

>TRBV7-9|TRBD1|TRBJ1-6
CASSATGDRSPLHF
TGTGCCAGCAGCGCGACAGGGGATCGATCACCCCTCCACTTT
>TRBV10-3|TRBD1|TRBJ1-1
CAIRDREGTEAFF
TGTGCCATCAGGGACAGGGAAGGGACTGAAGCTTTCTTT
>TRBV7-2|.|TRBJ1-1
CASSLGRDTRTEAFF
TGTGCCAGCAGCTTAGGGCGTGATACGAGGACTGAAGCTTTCTTT
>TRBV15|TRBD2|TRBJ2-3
CATSRTPSGGPDTQYF
TGTGCCACCAGCAGAACCCCTAGCGGGGGGCCAGATACGCAGTATTTT
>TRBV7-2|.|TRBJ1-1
CASSLAPGVNDAFF
TGTGCCAGCAGCTTAGCCCCAGGGGTTAATGACGCTTTCTTT
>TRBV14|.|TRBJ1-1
CASTRTTNTEAFF
TGTGCCAGCACCCGGACTACCAACACTGAAGCTTTCTTT
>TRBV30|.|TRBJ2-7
CAWSVWGGAYEQYF
TGTGCCTGGAGTGTGTGGGGCGGGGCCTACGAGCAGTACTTC
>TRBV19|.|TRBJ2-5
CASSRLGQKWLETQYF
TGTGCCAGTAGTAGACTTGGCCAGAAGTGGTTGGAGACCCAGTACTTC
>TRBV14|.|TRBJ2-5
CASSQGPLVLQRPQYF
TGTGCCAGCAGCCAAGGGCCACTAGTGCTACAGAGGCCCCAGTACTTC
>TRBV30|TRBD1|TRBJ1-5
CAWSGQGNQPQHF
TGTGCCTGGAGCGGACAGGGCAATCAGCCCCAGCATTTT
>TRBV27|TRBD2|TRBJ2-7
CASTLRTSGGPYEQYF
TGTGCCAGCACCCTGCGGACTAGCGGGGGGCCCTACGAGCAGTACTTC
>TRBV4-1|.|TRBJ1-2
CASSPSTGSHGYTF
TGCGCCAGCAGCCCTAGTACAGGGTCCCATGGCTACACCTTC
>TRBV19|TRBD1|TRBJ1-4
CASSQGTGSEKLFF
TGTGCCAGTAGTCAGGGGACAGGGAGTGAAAAACTGTTTTTT
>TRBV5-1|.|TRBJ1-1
CASNLDRQNTEAFF
TGCGCCAGCAACCTGGACAGACAGAACACTGAAGCTTTCTTT
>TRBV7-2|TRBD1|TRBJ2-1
CASSLAGQGLDEQFF
TGTGCCAGCAGCTTAGCGGGACAGGGTCTCGATGAGCAGTTCTTC
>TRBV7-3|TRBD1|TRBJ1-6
CASSFGQGDNSPLHF
TGTGCCAGCAGTTTCGGACAGGGAGATAATTCACCCCTCCACTTT
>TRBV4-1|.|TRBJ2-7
CASSQAAGGYEQYF
TGCGCCAGCAGCCAAGCTGCAGGGGGGTACGAGCAGTACTTC
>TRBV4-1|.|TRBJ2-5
CASSRSYTTQETQYF
TGCGCCAGCAGCCGAAGTTACACTACTCAAGAGACCCAGTACTTC
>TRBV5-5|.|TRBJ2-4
CASSYGALLDKNIQYF
TGTGCCAGCAGCTATGGGGCCTTGTTGGACAAAAACATTCAGTACTTC
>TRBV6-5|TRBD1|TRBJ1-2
CASSWGTASANYGYTF
TGTGCCAGCAGTTGGGGGACAGCTTCAGCTAACTATGGCTACACCTTC
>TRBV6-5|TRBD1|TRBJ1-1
CASSDSGTGGSEAFF
TGTGCCAGCTCGGACTCCGGGACAGGGGGATCTGAAGCTTTCTTT
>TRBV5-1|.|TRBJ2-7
CASSPGYEQYF
TGCGCCAGCAGCCCGGGGTACGAGCAGTACTTC
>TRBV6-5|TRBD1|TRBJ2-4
CASSSPGQGMYIQYF
TGTGCCAGCAGTTCCCCGGGACAGGGGATGTACATTCAGTACTTC
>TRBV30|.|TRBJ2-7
CAWSVGLAYEQYF
TGTGCCTGGAGTGTTGGGCTGGCCTACGAGCAGTACTTC
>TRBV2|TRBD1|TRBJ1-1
CASMTGQRNTEAFF
TGTGCCAGCATGACAGGGCAAAGAAACACTGAAGCTTTCTTT
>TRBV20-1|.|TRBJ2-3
CSARPPDTQYF
TGCAGTGCTAGACCTCCAGATACGCAGTATTTT
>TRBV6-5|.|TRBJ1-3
CASRSSGNTIYF
TGTGCCAGCAGGAGCTCTGGAAACACCATATATTTT
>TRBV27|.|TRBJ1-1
CASSARGLTEAFF
TGTGCCAGCAGTGCCCGGGGTTTAACTGAAGCTTTCTTT
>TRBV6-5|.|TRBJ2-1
CASSPGGRASNEQFF
TGTGCCAGCAGCCCCGGGGGGCGTGCGAGCAATGAGCAGTTCTTC
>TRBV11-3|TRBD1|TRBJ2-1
CASSSRDRHNEQFF
TGTGCCAGCAGCTCCCGGGACAGACACAATGAGCAGTTCTTC
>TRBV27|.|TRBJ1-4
CASSSDSGEKLFF
TGTGCCAGCAGTTCTGACAGTGGGGAAAAACTGTTTTTT
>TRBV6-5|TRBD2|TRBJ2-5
CASNGGFQETQYF
TGTGCCAGCAACGGGGGGTTCCAAGAGACCCAGTACTTC
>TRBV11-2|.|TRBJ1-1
CASRNAGVENTEAFF
TGTGCCAGCAGAAATGCGGGGGTAGAGAACACTGAAGCTTTCTTT
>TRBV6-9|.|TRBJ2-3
CASSLVRYTDTQYF
TGTGCCAGCAGTTTAGTACGATACACAGATACGCAGTATTTT
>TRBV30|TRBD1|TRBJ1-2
CAWSVGTGKGYTF
TGTGCCTGGAGTGTTGGGACAGGGAAAGGCTACACCTTC
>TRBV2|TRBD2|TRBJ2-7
CASRAGGEARYEQYF
TGTGCCAGCAGGGCCGGGGGGGAGGCGAGGTACGAGCAGTACTTC
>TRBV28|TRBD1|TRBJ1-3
CASSLYDRVGNTIYF
TGTGCCAGCAGTTTATACGACAGGGTTGGAAACACCATATATTTT
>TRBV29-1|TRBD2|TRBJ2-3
CSVHAQRGQYF
TGCAGCGTCCACGCACAGCGGGGGCAGTATTTT
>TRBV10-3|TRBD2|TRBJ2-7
CAISEWGGLGLTYEQYF
TGTGCCATCAGTGAGTGGGGGGGACTGGGACTGACGTACGAGCAGTACTTC
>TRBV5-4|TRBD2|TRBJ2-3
CASSLIGGDTDTQYF
TGTGCCAGCAGCCTTATTGGGGGGGACACAGATACGCAGTATTTT
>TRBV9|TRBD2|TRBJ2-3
CASSASGGVLWTDTQYF
TGTGCCAGCAGCGCGAGCGGGGGGGTTCTATGGACAGATACGCAGTATTTT
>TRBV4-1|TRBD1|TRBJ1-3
CASSYTGTDNTIYF
TGCGCCAGCAGCTATACCGGGACAGATAACACCATATATTTT
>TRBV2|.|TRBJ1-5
CASSPTGKQPQHF
TGTGCCAGCAGCCCTACAGGGAAACAGCCCCAGCATTTT
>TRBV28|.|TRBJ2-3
CASSGAGYSTDTQYF
TGTGCCAGCAGTGGCGCAGGGTATAGCACAGATACGCAGTATTTT
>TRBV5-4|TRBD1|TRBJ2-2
CASSKWTGGSGELFF
TGTGCCAGCAGCAAATGGACAGGGGGTTCCGGGGAGCTGTTTTTT
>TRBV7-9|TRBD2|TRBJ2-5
CASSLEHGGKETQYF
TGTGCCAGCAGCTTAGAGCACGGGGGGAAGGAGACCCAGTACTTC
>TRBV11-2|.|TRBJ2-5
CASSNPTPGGSYDQETQYF
TGTGCCAGCAGCAATCCCACCCCTGGGGGGTCCTATGATCAAGAGACCCAGTACTTC
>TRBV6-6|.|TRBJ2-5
CASSYLQGGRETQYF
TGTGCCAGCAGTTACTTGCAGGGGGGTAGGGAGACCCAGTACTTC
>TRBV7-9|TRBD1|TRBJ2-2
CASRLGSTGVTGELFF
TGTGCCAGCAGACTGGGCTCAACAGGGGTAACCGGGGAGCTGTTTTTT
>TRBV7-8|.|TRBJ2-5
CASSLVTVQETQYF
TGTGCCAGCAGCTTGGTAACAGTCCAAGAGACCCAGTACTTC
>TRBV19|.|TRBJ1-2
CASSSSGWGNYGYTF
TGTGCCAGTAGTTCCTCAGGGTGGGGTAACTATGGCTACACCTTC
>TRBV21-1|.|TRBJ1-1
CASSFPRGNPQMNTEAFF
TGTGCCAGCAGCTTCCCCCGGGGGAACCCTCAAATGAACACTGAAGCTTTCTTT